The 14 T cell receptor beta chains below were found in one sample sequenced in a study of blood T cell repertoires in COVID-19. Sequenced by immunoSEQ multiplex PCR; TCRdb stores in-frame clones only, minus some. The sample contains 240,000 or so clones, approximately 86% of which appear only once. Sequences were obtained from PBMCs or T cells enriched from blood (not recorded which). The receptors were sampled from a woman in her thirties or forties with acute COVID-19.

This chain joins TRBV10-3 and TRBJ1-1, with 11 bases matching TRBD1. The CDR3 totals 13 residues. Germline V gene sequence: CDR1 ENHRY, CDR2 SYGVKD. The V gene end was trimmed by 11 bases and the J gene end by 8 bases; junction bases not matched to a gene: 10. CDR3 nucleotide sequence: TGTGCCCATCGAGGACAGGGGGCGGACGAAGCTTTCTTT. It codes for CAHRGQGADEAFF.

V and J are TRBV6-5 and TRBJ2-2, with D possibly TRBD2 on 6 matching bases. CDR1 is MNHEY and CDR2 is SVGAGI in the germline V gene. The length of the CDR3 is 15 residues. The V and J ends lost 5 bases and 6 bases respectively, with 16 bases between them. The CDR3 is CASSTGDSDPGELFF. In DNA form, the CDR3 reads TGTGCCAGCAGTACTGGGGACTCCGACCCCGGGGAGCTGTTTTTT.

This rearrangement joins TRBV5-5 to TRBJ1-1, with 8 bases aligning to TRBD1. CDR1 SGHKS and CDR2 YYEKEE come from the germline V gene (reference sequence). The ends lost 4 bases at V and 2 bases at J; junction bases unmatched: 7. This CDR3 spans 15 amino acids. The CDR3 DNA is TGTGCCAGCAGCCCAGGGGGCTCAGTTAACACTGAAGCTTTCTTT. Residues: CASSPGGSVNTEAFF.

The chain joins TRBV5-4 to TRBJ1-1, with D perhaps TRBD1 (6 bases). This CDR3 is built from 15 residues. The V and J ends lost 2 bases and 1 base respectively, with 12 bases between them. CDR1 is SGHNT and CDR2 is YYREEE in the germline V gene (reference sequence). The CDR3 region is CASSFNPTGNTEAFF. The CDR3 DNA is TGTGCCAGCAGCTTTAACCCGACAGGGAACACTGAAGCTTTCTTT. The variable domain in full, completed from reference TRBV5-4 and TRBJ1-1, reads ETGVTQSPTHLIKTRGQQVTLRCSSQSGHNTVSWYQQALGQGPQFIFQYYREEENGRGNFPPRFSGLQFPNYSSELNVNALELDDSALYLCASSFNPTGNTEAFFGQGTRLTVV.

The CDR3 reads CASSSRRGQGAGETQYF. The CDR3 DNA follows: TGTGCCAGCAGCTCCAGGCGGGGCCAGGGGGCTGGGGAGACCCAGTACTTC. The genes are TRBV11-3 and TRBJ2-5; TRBD1 agrees at 8 bases. The CDR3 length is 17 residues. The junction had 15 bases not matched to a gene; V was cut back by 4 bases and J by 5 bases. Germline values: CDR1 SGHNT, CDR2 YENEEA.

The rearrangement links TRBV19 to TRBJ2-1; TRBD1 matches at 11 bases. The CDR3 length is 19 residues. V lost 5 bases, J lost 1 base, and 13 bases stayed unmatched. Germline-derived CDR1 and CDR2 are LNHDA and SQIVND (reference sequence). The CDR3 spells CASSPRGSGTGGSYNEQFF. In DNA form, the CDR3 reads TGTGCCAGTAGTCCTAGGGGTAGCGGGACAGGGGGATCCTACAATGAGCAGTTCTTC. Full variable domain (remainder filled in from reference TRBV19 and TRBJ2-1): DGGITQSPKYLFRKEGQNVTLSCEQNLNHDAMYWYRQDPGQGLRLIYYSQIVNDFQKGDIAEGYSVSREKKESFPLTVTSAQKNPTAFYLCASSPRGSGTGGSYNEQFFGPGTRLTVL.

This clone was observed a single time. The rearrangement uses TRBV12-3 or TRBV12-4 and TRBJ1-1; D remains unclear. The CDR3 has 11 residues. Trimming took off 1 base at V and 10 bases at J, with 7 bases between the two ends. CDR3 region: CASSLVSGAFF. Here the CDR3 DNA reads TGTGCCAGCAGTTTAGTTTCAGGAGCTTTCTTT.

The chain carries TRBV5-1 and TRBJ2-3; the D gene is possibly TRBD1 (6 bases). The CDR3 contains 13 residues. V was cut by 4 bases and J by 5 bases, with 11 bases left in between. From germline, CDR1 is SGHRS and CDR2 YFSETQ. The CDR3 bases are TGCGCCAGCAGCCTCGAAGGGGGAGATACGCAGTATTTT. It translates to CASSLEGGDTQYF.

V and J are TRBV27 and TRBJ2-1; 10 nucleotides line up with TRBD2. This CDR3 spans 16 amino acids. From germline, CDR1 is MNHEY and CDR2 SMNVEV (reference sequence). V was pared by 0 bases and J by 9 bases, with 8 bases of the junction left unmatched. The CDR3 DNA reads TGTGCCAGCAGTTTATCGTCGCTAGCGGGAGCTGGTGAGCAGTTCTTC. It encodes CASSLSSLAGAGEQFF.

The CDR3 DNA follows: TGTGCCAGCAGCCCGGACAGGTACTATGGCTACACCTTC. Amino acids: CASSPDRYYGYTF. The chain uses TRBV12-3 or TRBV12-4 and TRBJ1-2, with 7 bases matching TRBD1. Trimming took 6 bases from V and 3 from J; bases not matched to a gene: 4. The CDR3 covers 13 residues.

The chain couples TRBV5-1 to TRBJ2-6, with TRBD1 matching over 8 bases. This CDR3 is 17 amino acids long. Germline CDR1 SGHRS, CDR2 YFSETQ. Trimming cost V 3 bases and J 0 bases; bases outside gene matches: 5. CDR3 region: CASSSGGAGSGANVLTF. The CDR3, as DNA: TGCGCCAGCAGCTCAGGGGGCGCGGGCTCTGGGGCCAACGTCCTGACTTTC.

The V call is TRBV5-4, the J call TRBJ1-4, with TRBD1 as a possible D gene (5 bases). V was cut by 2 bases and J by 0 bases, with 8 bases left in between. CDR1 and CDR2 from the germline V gene are SGHNT and YYREEE (reference sequence). This CDR3 is built from 15 residues. CDR3 loop: CASSFGGATNEKLFF. CDR3 nucleotides: TGTGCCAGCAGCTTTGGGGGGGCAACTAATGAAAAACTGTTTTTT.

This clone turned up a few times. The chain employs TRBV2 and TRBJ1-5, with D uncertain. The germline V gene has CDR1 SNHLY and CDR2 FYNNEI. The CDR3 totals 13 residues. The V gene lost 7 bases and the J gene lost 4 bases, with 11 bases spanning the gap. The CDR3 coding sequence is TGTGCCAGCACCGAAGGGAGGAATCAGCCCCAGCATTTT. It yields the protein CASTEGRNQPQHF.

The rearrangement links TRBV2 to TRBJ2-4; 10 bases are a match to TRBD1. Losses at the gene ends were 4 bases for V and 8 bases for J; bases not matched to a gene: 5. Germline V gives CDR1 SNHLY, CDR2 FYNNEI. The CDR3 runs 14 residues. The CDR3 DNA follows: TGTGCCAGCAGTGGGACAGGGGGAGGGGACATTCAGTACTTC. This encodes CASSGTGGGDIQYF.